The 15 T cell receptor beta chains in this list originate from one sample, sequenced in a study of beta chain features in type 1 diabetes. cDNA synthesis used the whole RNA isolate, giving expressed TCRB sequences. Method: immunoSEQ multiplex PCR; TCRdb's copy keeps in-frame clones and lacks some. Of almost 350,000 clones listed, roughly a fifth are singletons. Sequencing was performed on naive CD4+ T cells from blood. The receptor source for this set is a woman aged 18-29 years in good health.

This clone came up a few times. The chain links TRBV7-2 to TRBJ2-7, with D maybe TRBD2 (5 bases). The germline V and J ends were trimmed by 2 bases and 7 bases, with 12 bases remaining between them. Germline V gene data show CDR1 as SGHTA and CDR2 as FQGNSA. This CDR3 comprises 13 residues. The CDR3 loop is CASSLQSRDEQYF. In DNA, the CDR3 is TGTGCCAGCAGCTTACAGTCTCGGGATGAGCAGTACTTC.

This clone was observed a handful of times. The gene calls are TRBV4-1 and TRBJ2-5, with D possibly being TRBD1 (6 bases). Deletions cut 1 base from V and 4 bases from J, with 10 bases between. Germline V gives CDR1 MGHRA, CDR2 YSYEKL. The CDR3 is made up of 14 amino acids. CDR3 amino acids: CASSQAGVGETQYF. In DNA form, the CDR3 reads TGCGCCAGCAGCCAAGCAGGGGTTGGAGAGACCCAGTACTTC.

This clone turned up a few times. The chain employs TRBV5-1 and TRBJ2-2, with TRBD1 as a possible D gene (6 bases). The germline V gene has CDR1 SGHRS and CDR2 YFSETQ. The germline V and J ends were trimmed by 4 bases and 7 bases, with 14 bases remaining between them. The CDR3 totals 14 residues. The CDR3, as DNA: TGCGCCAGCAGCCAAGGGGGTATTGTCGGGGAGCTGTTTTTT. It translates to CASSQGGIVGELFF. The whole variable domain, remainder taken from reference TRBV5-1 and TRBJ2-2, is KAGVTQTPRYLIKTRGQQVTLSCSPISGHRSVSWYQQTPGQGLQFLFEYFSETQRNKGNFPGRFSGRQFSNSRSEMNVSTLELGDSALYLCASSQGGIVGELFFGEGSRLTVL.

This clone has just a few counts. The CDR3, as DNA: TGCGCCAGCAGCCCCGTAGGAGCTGGGGCCAACGTCCTGACTTTC. Amino acid sequence: CASSPVGAGANVLTF. This sequence joins TRBV5-1 and TRBJ2-6; D unclear. The germline V gene encodes CDR1 SGHRS and CDR2 YFSETQ. The CDR3 length is 15 residues. Trimming left V 4 bases short and J 2 bases short, with 10 bases between.

This clone was counted only a few times. V usage is TRBV5-1 and J usage is TRBJ2-3; D call uncertain. The CDR3 totals 15 residues. Germline CDR1 and CDR2: SGHRS and YFSETQ. V was clipped by 0 bases and J by 5 bases, with 13 bases between them. The CDR3 reads CASSLEHPDKDTQYF. The CDR3 region has the DNA TGCGCCAGCAGCTTGGAACACCCAGATAAAGATACGCAGTATTTT.

Only a few counts were recorded for this clone. Other DNA sequences from this sample encode an identical CDR3 as well. V is TRBV9 and J is TRBJ2-5; 8 nucleotides line up with TRBD2. Trimming took 0 bases from V and 4 from J; bases not matched to a gene: 5. The germline V gene has CDR1 SGDLS and CDR2 YYNGEE. This CDR3 has 15 residues. As DNA, the CDR3 is TGTGCCAGCAGCGTAGGACTAGCGAGAGGAGAGACCCAGTACTTC. Its protein product is CASSVGLARGETQYF.

This chain uses TRBV30 with TRBJ1-2, with D unresolved. Germline lookup yields CDR1 GTSNPN and CDR2 SVGIG (reference sequence). V was clipped by 2 bases and J by 5 bases, with 9 bases between them. This CDR3 spans 12 amino acids. The CDR3 DNA follows: TGTGCCTGGAGTTTAAGAGGATATGGCTACACCTTC. This encodes CAWSLRGYGYTF. The variable domain in full, with the rest retrieved from reference TRBV30 and TRBJ1-2, is SQTIHQWPATLVQPVGSPLSLECTVEGTSNPNLYWYRQAAGRGLQLLFYSVGIGQISSEVPQNLSASRPQDRQFILSSKKLLLSDSGFYLCAWSLRGYGYTFGSGTRLTVV.

This sequence joins TRBV4-3 and TRBJ2-5; a possible D gene is TRBD2 (6 bases). V lost 3 bases and J 5 bases, leaving 13 bases between the germline ends. This CDR3 has 14 amino acids. Germline V gene sequence: CDR1 LGHNA, CDR2 YSLEER. The CDR3 sequence: CASSQRGREETQYF. In nucleotides, the CDR3 is TGCGCCAGCAGCCAGAGGGGTCGGGAGGAGACCCAGTACTTC.

This clone was counted only a few times. The gene calls are TRBV5-6 and TRBJ2-6, with 7 bases matching TRBD1. The CDR3 has 18 residues. With 1 base clipped from V and 0 bases from J, the junction kept 7 bases outside the gene matches. Germline assignment: CDR1 SGHDT and CDR2 YYEEEE. CDR3 residues: CASSLRTGSHSGANVLTF. The CDR3 DNA reads TGTGCCAGCAGCTTGAGGACAGGATCCCACTCTGGGGCCAACGTCCTGACTTTC.

This sequence joins TRBV10-1 and TRBJ2-6; 10 nucleotides align to TRBD1. Germline V gives CDR1 WNHNN, CDR2 SYGVQD (reference sequence). This CDR3 region has 19 residues. V trimming: 4 bases; J trimming: 2 bases; junction bases outside the gene matches: 11. The CDR3 sequence is CASSAPTGTGEPGANVLTF. As DNA, the CDR3 is TGCGCCAGCAGTGCTCCAACCGGGACAGGGGAGCCTGGGGCCAACGTCCTGACTTTC.

The chain combines TRBV2 with TRBJ2-7; a weak D match, TRBD1 (5 bases). CDR3 length: 16 residues. Trimming took off 1 base at V and 0 bases at J, with 13 bases between the two ends. Germline CDR1 and CDR2: SNHLY and FYNNEI. The CDR3 DNA reads as TGTGCCAGCAGTGAAGGCTCCCGGACACCCTCCTACGAGCAGTACTTC. This sequence encodes CASSEGSRTPSYEQYF.

This clone occurred a few times. This chain connects TRBV9 to TRBJ2-1; 8 bases align to TRBD2. Trimming took 0 bases from V and 5 from J; bases not matched to a gene: 7. The CDR3 sequence is 16 residues long. Per germline, CDR1 SGDLS and CDR2 YYNGEE. The CDR3 spells CASSVGPAGAHNEQFF. As DNA, the CDR3 is TGTGCCAGCAGCGTAGGGCCAGCGGGAGCCCACAATGAGCAGTTCTTC.

As regards this clone: Relative to the germline gene, one junction end is altered; a read error may explain this. This chain links TRBV6-1 with TRBJ1-5, with D unresolved. CDR1 and CDR2 (germline): MNHNS, SASEGT. The CDR3 consists of 12 residues. Here the CDR3 reads CASSRSDQPQHF. DNA of the CDR3: TGTGCCAGCAGTCGTAGCGATCAGCCCCAGCATTTT.

The V gene is TRBV5-1, the J gene TRBJ2-2; weak D call: TRBD1 (6 bases). Trimming removed 2 bases from V and 1 base from J, with 12 bases in between. This CDR3 is built from 16 residues. The V gene's germline CDR1 is SGHRS and CDR2 YFSETQ. CDR3 coding DNA: TGCGCCAGCAGCTTTTTGCCGGGACAGAACACCGGGGAGCTGTTTTTT. Translating it yields CASSFLPGQNTGELFF.

This clone turned up a few times. The rearrangement uses TRBV10-3 and TRBJ2-1, with D possibly TRBD2 on 5 matching bases. The germline V and J ends were trimmed by 6 bases and 8 bases, with 14 bases remaining between them. This CDR3 comprises 13 residues. Per germline, CDR1 ENHRY and CDR2 SYGVKD. CDR3 in DNA: TGTGCCATCAGACTAGGAAATCGGGATGAGCAGTTCTTC. Translating it yields CAIRLGNRDEQFF.